The 26 T cell receptor beta chains listed next were all sequenced from one sample in a study of cytomegalovirus exposure and HLA in healthy donors. 13 Jbeta primers and 60 Vbeta primers were used for the PCR. Assay used: immunoSEQ multiplex PCR; TCRdb lists only in-frame clones, some missing. The top ten hold roughly 9.6% of the sample, which has approximately 120,000 clones, about 80% seen once. Sequencing used PBMCs. These receptors were collected from a man younger than 45 in good health and CMV-seropositive.

This sequence joins TRBV2 and TRBJ1-1; 8 bases are shared with TRBD1. Unmatched junction bases numbered 11, after V lost 6 bases and J lost 5 bases. This CDR3 spans 15 amino acids. The germline V gene has CDR1 SNHLY and CDR2 FYNNEI. As DNA, the CDR3 is TGTGCCAGCAGCTACAACGCAGGGGGCCGAACTGAAGCTTTCTTT. Its protein product is CASSYNAGGRTEAFF.

The gene calls are TRBV4-1 and TRBJ2-5; D is perhaps TRBD2 (6 bases). Gene TRBJ2-7 matches the end of the DNA better, so the J call may be wrong. The CDR3 runs to 13 residues. The germline V gene encodes CDR1 MGHRA and CDR2 YSYEKL. The CDR3 sequence is CASSRGGGDEQYF. The CDR3 DNA reads as TGCGCCAGCAGCCGTGGAGGAGGGGACGAGCAGTACTTC.

There are a few counts of this clone. This chain connects TRBV7-6 to TRBJ2-3, with TRBD2 matching over 7 bases. V was pared by 5 bases and J by 4 bases, with 6 bases of the junction left unmatched. This CDR3 is built from 14 residues. The germline gives CDR1 SGHVS, CDR2 FNYEAQ. For the CDR3, the DNA is TGTGCCAGCAGCCAGCGTGCGGGAGCAGATACGCAGTATTTT. The encoded protein is CASSQRAGADTQYF.

The V call is TRBV7-3, the J call TRBJ2-1, with 7 bases that match TRBD1. The CDR3 sequence is 12 residues long. After removal of 4 bases from V and 9 bases from J, the junction contained 3 bases not matched to a gene. CDR1 is SGHTA and CDR2 is FQGTGA in the germline V gene. CDR3 in DNA: TGTGCCAGCAGCTACAACAGGGGTGAGCAGTTCTTC. The encoded protein is CASSYNRGEQFF.

V usage is TRBV10-3 and J usage is TRBJ2-2; possible D gene TRBD2, 6 bases. The CDR3 consists of 15 residues. V lost 7 bases and J lost 1, with 13 bases in between. CDR1 and CDR2 (germline): ENHRY, SYGVKD. CDR3 coding DNA: TGTGCCATCAATCCGGGACTGGGGAACACCGGGGAGCTGTTTTTT. This translates into CAINPGLGNTGELFF.

This rearrangement joins TRBV29-1 to TRBJ1-1; perhaps TRBD1 as D (5 bases). The germline CDR1 and CDR2 sequences are SQVTM and ANQGSEA. CDR3 length equals 11 residues. V gave up 7 bases and J gave up 8 bases, with 14 bases separating them. The CDR3 reads CSAVGHQEAFF. The CDR3 DNA is TGCAGCGCCGTGGGGCATCAAGAAGCTTTCTTT.

J is TRBJ1-1 and V is TRBV12-5, with 11 bases lining up with TRBD1. Germline CDR1 and CDR2: LGHNT and FRNRAP. J lost 5 bases, V lost 4 bases, and 9 bases had no gene match. The CDR3 is 16 residues long. The CDR3 protein is CASGWGQGDGGTEAFF. CDR3 DNA sequence: TGTGCTAGTGGTTGGGGACAGGGGGACGGAGGAACTGAAGCTTTCTTT. Variable domain in full (rest from reference TRBV12-5 and TRBJ1-1): DARVTQTPRHKVTEMGQEVTMRCQPILGHNTVFWYRQTMMQGLELLAYFRNRAPLDDSGMPKDRFSAEMPDATLATLKIQPSEPRDSAVYFCASGWGQGDGGTEAFFGQGTRLTVV.

The genes are TRBV5-8 and TRBJ2-2; D gene ambiguous. CDR1 and CDR2 (germline): SGHTS, YDEGEE. CDR3 length: 16 residues. The V end lost 0 bases, the J end lost 3 bases, and 12 bases lay between the germline ends. The CDR3 is CASSLAAFGHTGELFF. The CDR3 DNA follows: TGTGCCAGCAGCTTGGCCGCTTTTGGCCACACCGGGGAGCTGTTTTTT.

To note about this clone: This specimen includes other DNA sequences encoding the same CDR3. The chain combines TRBV18 with TRBJ1-1; D uncertain. The CDR3 has 13 residues. V dropped 2 bases and J dropped 1 base, with 5 bases sitting between them. Per the germline V gene, CDR1 is KGHSH and CDR2 is LQKENI. The CDR3 loop is CASSPAQNTEAFF. The DNA for the CDR3 is TGTGCCAGCTCACCAGCACAGAACACTGAAGCTTTCTTT.

V is TRBV2 and J is TRBJ1-2; the D is unclear. The CDR3 runs 12 residues. Germline CDR1 is SNHLY and CDR2 is FYNNEI. V was pared by 3 bases and J by 4 bases, with 6 bases between. The CDR3 loop is CASSEARYGYTF. The CDR3 DNA follows: TGTGCCAGCAGTGAGGCTCGCTATGGCTACACCTTC. Drawing the rest from reference TRBV2 and TRBJ1-2, the complete variable domain is EPEVTQTPSHQVTQMGQEVILRCVPISNHLYFYWYRQILGQKVEFLVSFYNNEISEKSEIFDDQFSVERPDGSNFTLKIRSTKLEDSAMYFCASSEARYGYTFGSGTRLTVV.

This clone has only one observation. The chain couples TRBV21-1 to TRBJ1-5; TRBD1 is the table's D call, not checked against the DNA. TRBV21-1 is given as a pseudogene. The CDR3 runs to 15 residues. CDR3 protein: CASTQCPGEGQPQHF. DNA of the CDR3: TGTGCCAGCACCCAATGTCCAGGGGAAGGGCAGCCCCAGCATTTT.

The V gene is TRBV6-1, the J gene TRBJ1-2, with 8 bases lining up with TRBD1. The junction had 4 bases not matched to a gene; V was cut back by 0 bases and J by 4 bases. Germline loops: CDR1 MNHNS, CDR2 SASEGT. There are 15 residues in the CDR3. The CDR3 DNA reads TGTGCCAGCAGTGAAGCGCCAGGGGGCTCCTATGGCTACACCTTC. This codes for CASSEAPGGSYGYTF.

A single count supports this clone. The CDR3 nucleotides are TGTGCCAGCAGTGAACAGAGGGTCACCTACGAGCAGTACTTC. This gives the protein CASSEQRVTYEQYF. The V gene is TRBV6-1, the J gene TRBJ2-7; a possible D gene is TRBD2 (5 bases). The CDR3 length is 14 residues. V was pared by 2 bases and J by 2 bases, with 10 bases between. Germline V gene data show CDR1 as MNHNS and CDR2 as SASEGT.

This clone appeared a single time. The gene calls are TRBV7-2 and TRBJ2-5; D is possibly TRBD1 (5 bases). Germline CDR1 reads SGHTA; CDR2 reads FQGNSA. The CDR3 is 14 amino acids. Trimming removed 1 base from V and 3 bases from J, with 9 bases in between. The DNA of the CDR3 is TGTGCCAGCAGCTTAGAAGGGGTAGAAGAGACCCAGTACTTC. This gives the protein CASSLEGVEETQYF.

This chain uses TRBV6-6 with TRBJ2-7; D possibly corresponds to TRBD1 (8 bases). The CDR3 spans 15 residues. CDR1 is MNHNY, CDR2 SVGAGI, per germline (reference sequence). The V end was cut by 5 bases, the J end by 7 bases, with 21 bases between. CDR3 nucleotides: TGTGCCAGCAGTGTAAACCCGACAGGGGAGGGTGAGCAGTACTTC. This gives the protein CASSVNPTGEGEQYF.

The J gene is TRBJ1-6, the V gene TRBV27, with a tentative D call TRBD1 (6 bases). Germline V CDR1 and CDR2: MNHEY, SMNVEV (reference sequence). The CDR3 is made up of 14 amino acids. Deletions cut 10 bases from V and 10 bases from J, with 20 bases between. CDR3 sequence: CATRAPGVSSPLHF. CDR3 sequence (DNA): TGTGCCACCCGGGCCCCAGGGGTTTCCTCACCCCTCCACTTT.

V and J are TRBV5-1 and TRBJ1-1; 7 bases match TRBD1. Germline V gene sequence: CDR1 SGHRS, CDR2 YFSETQ. The CDR3 is made up of 13 amino acids. The V gene end was trimmed by 3 bases and the J gene end by 5 bases; junction bases not matched to a gene: 4. The CDR3 nucleotides are TGCGCCAGCAGCTCAGGCAGGGGGACTGAAGCTTTCTTT. Translated: CASSSGRGTEAFF.

The chain uses TRBV4-2 and TRBJ1-3; possibly TRBD1 for D (5 bases). V was clipped by 5 bases and J by 3 bases, with 14 bases between them. CDR1 and CDR2 from the germline V gene are LGHNA and YNFKEQ. This CDR3 has 15 amino acids. The CDR3 region is CASSDRGLSGNTIYF. The CDR3 coding sequence is TGTGCCAGCAGCGACCGGGGGTTGAGTGGAAACACCATATATTTT.

The V gene is TRBV28, the J gene TRBJ1-6; no reliable D call. The germline V gene has CDR1 MDHEN and CDR2 SYDVKM. V was shortened by 5 bases and J by 14 bases, with 13 bases between the two germline ends. This CDR3 has 12 amino acids. Here the CDR3 reads CASSPLSGTLHF. The CDR3 nucleotides are TGTGCCAGCAGTCCCCTTTCGGGGACCCTCCACTTT. The whole variable domain, remainder taken from reference TRBV28 and TRBJ1-6, is DVKVTQSSRYLVKRTGEKVFLECVQDMDHENMFWYRQDPGLGLRLIYFSYDVKMKEKGDIPEGYSVSREKKERFSLILESASTNQTSMYLCASSPLSGTLHFGNGTRLTVT.

This clone has only a few counts. This CDR3 reads CASSIGPGKGEQYF. CDR3 DNA sequence: TGTGCCAGTAGTATAGGGCCAGGGAAAGGCGAGCAGTACTTC. This chain uses TRBV19 with TRBJ2-7, with D possibly being TRBD1 (5 bases). Germline lookup yields CDR1 LNHDA and CDR2 SQIVND (reference sequence). CDR3 length: 14 amino acids. Between the trimmed V and J ends, which lost 1 base and 6 bases, there was a span of 13 bases.

This chain links TRBV7-2 with TRBJ1-5; D not resolved. Germline V lookup: CDR1 SGHTA, CDR2 FQGNSA. The CDR3 loop spans 13 amino acids. V was trimmed by 2 bases and J by 7 bases, leaving 9 bases between them. This CDR3 is CASSLFLEQPQHF. The CDR3 DNA is TGTGCCAGCAGCTTATTTCTGGAGCAGCCCCAGCATTTT.

The chain employs TRBV9 and TRBJ2-3, with 9 bases aligning to TRBD2. V was clipped by 4 bases and J by 6 bases; unmatched bases: 9. Germline V gene sequence: CDR1 SGDLS, CDR2 YYNGEE. This CDR3 spans 15 amino acids. The CDR3, as DNA: TGTGCCAGCAGCCTGCGGGCGGGGGGGGCGGATACGCAGTATTTT. Protein: CASSLRAGGADTQYF.

The chain carries TRBV10-3 and TRBJ2-2; a possible D gene is TRBD1 (5 bases). The CDR3 is made up of 14 amino acids. The germline V and J ends were trimmed by 1 base and 4 bases, with 7 bases remaining between them. Germline V lookup: CDR1 ENHRY, CDR2 SYGVKD. CDR3 residues: CAISEFQGTGELFF. CDR3 in DNA: TGTGCCATCAGTGAGTTCCAGGGCACCGGGGAGCTGTTTTTT.

J is TRBJ1-6 and V is TRBV28; 8 bases are shared with TRBD1. V lost 6 bases and J lost 10; bases outside the gene matches: 11. Germline CDR1 and CDR2: MDHEN and SYDVKM. This CDR3 is 15 amino acids long. This CDR3 is CASSPGTGQGSPLHF. CDR3 bases: TGTGCCAGCAGCCCCGGGACAGGCCAGGGGTCACCCCTCCACTTT.

On this clone: This sample includes further DNA sequences coding for the same CDR3. The chain links TRBV9 to TRBJ2-2, with 8 bases that match TRBD2. The CDR3 runs to 15 residues. CDR1 is SGDLS, CDR2 YYNGEE, per germline. J gave up 5 bases and V 4 bases, and 7 bases lay outside the gene matches. The CDR3 loop reads CASSPGGGRTGELFF. Here the CDR3 DNA reads TGTGCCAGCAGCCCCGGGGGGGGACGAACCGGGGAGCTGTTTTTT.

The rearrangement uses TRBV2 and TRBJ1-2; TRBD1 aligns across 9 bases. The ends lost 7 bases at V and 8 bases at J; junction bases unmatched: 14. The CDR3 loop spans 15 amino acids. Germline lookup yields CDR1 SNHLY and CDR2 FYNNEI. Here the CDR3 DNA reads TGTGCCAGCACCGCGGGACAGGGCCCTCTATACGGCTACACCTTC. Amino acid sequence: CASTAGQGPLYGYTF.